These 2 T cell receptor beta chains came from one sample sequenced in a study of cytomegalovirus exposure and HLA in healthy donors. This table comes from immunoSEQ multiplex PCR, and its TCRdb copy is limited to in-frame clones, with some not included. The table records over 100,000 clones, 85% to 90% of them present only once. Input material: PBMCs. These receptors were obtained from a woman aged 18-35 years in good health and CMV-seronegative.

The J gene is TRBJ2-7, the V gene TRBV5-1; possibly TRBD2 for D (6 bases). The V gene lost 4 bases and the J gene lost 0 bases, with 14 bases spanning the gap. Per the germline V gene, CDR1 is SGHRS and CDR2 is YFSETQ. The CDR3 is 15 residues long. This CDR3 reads CASSPRGRSSYEQYF. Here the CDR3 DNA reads TGCGCCAGCAGCCCGCGGGGCAGGAGCTCCTACGAGCAGTACTTC.

The chain's CDR3 is CASSLPTGAGYEQYF. The CDR3 coding sequence is TGTGCCAGCAGCTTGCCGACAGGGGCGGGCTACGAGCAGTACTTC. The gene calls are TRBV5-6 and TRBJ2-7, with 8 bases that match TRBD1. Germline V gene sequence: CDR1 SGHDT, CDR2 YYEEEE. Germline trimming cut 1 base from V and 3 bases from J; bases unmatched to any gene: 6. The CDR3 sequence is 15 residues long.